Each of the 6 T cell receptor beta chains below was sequenced from the same sample in a study of T cell responses to AZD1222 COVID-19 vaccine. Sequenced by immunoSEQ multiplex PCR; TCRdb stores in-frame clones only, minus some. Among about 120,000 clones listed, under 95% were seen once. The sequencing here drew on peripheral blood, taken on day 0 of AZD1222 vaccination. The receptor source for this set is an adult in good health.

This chain connects TRBV21-1 to TRBJ2-3; the D call in the table, TRBD1, was not verified against the DNA. TRBV21-1 is shown as a pseudogene. The CDR3 length is 18 residues. The CDR3 coding sequence is TGTGCCAGCAGCCCTGCACAGGGGGCCATACCTCGGGGAGATACGCAGTATTTT. Translating gives CASSPAQGAIPRGDTQYF.

This clone was recorded a few times. The chain recombines TRBV30 with TRBJ1-1; D is perhaps TRBD1 (5 bases). Germline CDR1 reads GTSNPN; CDR2 reads SVGIG (reference sequence). The V and J ends lost 3 bases and 7 bases respectively, with 15 bases between them. CDR3 size: 13 residues. CDR3 sequence reads: CAWRPLAGVEAFF. DNA for the CDR3: TGTGCCTGGAGGCCACTGGCGGGGGTTGAAGCTTTCTTT.

This CDR3 reads CASSLDRAVKGYTF. The CDR3 nucleotides read TGTGCCAGCAGCTTAGACAGGGCTGTAAAGGGCTACACCTTC. The V call is TRBV7-3, the J call TRBJ1-2; 7 positions match TRBD1. V dropped 2 bases and J dropped 8; count of bases not matched to a gene: 8. Germline values: CDR1 SGHTA, CDR2 FQGTGA. The CDR3 is made up of 14 amino acids.

The rearrangement links TRBV10-3 to TRBJ2-7; tentative D call: TRBD2 (7 bases). The CDR3 sequence is 15 residues long. Per germline, CDR1 ENHRY and CDR2 SYGVKD. The ends were cut back, 0 bases at V and 0 bases at J, with 9 bases in the middle. As DNA, the CDR3 is TGTGCCATCAGTGAGTCGAGGGGGGGCTCCTACGAGCAGTACTTC. It translates to CAISESRGGSYEQYF.

The rearrangement links TRBV4-2 to TRBJ2-1; possible D gene TRBD2, 8 bases. Germline CDR1 and CDR2: LGHNA and YNFKEQ. CDR3 length equals 14 residues. Deletions cut 4 bases from V and 5 bases from J, with 12 bases between. The CDR3 DNA reads as TGTGCCAGCAGCCCGGGAGGGACAGACAATGAGCAGTTCTTC. Amino acid sequence: CASSPGGTDNEQFF.

The chain links TRBV5-1 to TRBJ1-1; TRBD1 might be the D (6 bases). Germline assignment: CDR1 SGHRS and CDR2 YFSETQ. The CDR3 runs 15 residues. V lost 4 bases and J 5 bases, leaving 18 bases between the germline ends. Here the CDR3 reads CASSETPKGGTEAFF. As DNA, the CDR3 is TGCGCCAGCAGCGAGACACCTAAAGGGGGGACTGAAGCTTTCTTT.